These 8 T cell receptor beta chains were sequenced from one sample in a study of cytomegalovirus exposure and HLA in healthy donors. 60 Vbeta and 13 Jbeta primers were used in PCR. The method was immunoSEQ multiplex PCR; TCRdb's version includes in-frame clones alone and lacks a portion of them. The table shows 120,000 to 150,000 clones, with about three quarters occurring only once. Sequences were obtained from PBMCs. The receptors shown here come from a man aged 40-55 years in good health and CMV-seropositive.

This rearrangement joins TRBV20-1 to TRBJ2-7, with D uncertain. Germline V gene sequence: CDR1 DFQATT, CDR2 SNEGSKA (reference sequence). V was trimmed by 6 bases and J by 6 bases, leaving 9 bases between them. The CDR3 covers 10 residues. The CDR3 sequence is CSARSPEQYF. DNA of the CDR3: TGCAGTGCCCGGTCCCCCGAGCAGTACTTC.

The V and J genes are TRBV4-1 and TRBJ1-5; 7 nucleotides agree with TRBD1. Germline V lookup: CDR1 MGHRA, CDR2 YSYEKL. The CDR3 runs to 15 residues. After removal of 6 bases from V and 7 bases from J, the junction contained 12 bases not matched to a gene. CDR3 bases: TGCGCCAGCAGTCAACTGGGACAGCTCAAGCAGCCCCAGCATTTT. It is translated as CASSQLGQLKQPQHF.

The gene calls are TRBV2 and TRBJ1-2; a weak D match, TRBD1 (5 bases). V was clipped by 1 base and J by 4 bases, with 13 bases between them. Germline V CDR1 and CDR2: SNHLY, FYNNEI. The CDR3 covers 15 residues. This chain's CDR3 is CASSEGKGARYGYTF. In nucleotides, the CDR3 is TGTGCCAGCAGTGAAGGGAAAGGGGCCCGCTATGGCTACACCTTC.

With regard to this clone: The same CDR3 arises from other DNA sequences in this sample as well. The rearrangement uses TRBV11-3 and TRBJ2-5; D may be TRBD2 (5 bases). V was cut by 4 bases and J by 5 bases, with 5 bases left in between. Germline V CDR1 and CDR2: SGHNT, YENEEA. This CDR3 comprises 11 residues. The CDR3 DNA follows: TGTGCCAGCAGCTCGGGGGAGACCCAGTACTTC. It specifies CASSSGETQYF.

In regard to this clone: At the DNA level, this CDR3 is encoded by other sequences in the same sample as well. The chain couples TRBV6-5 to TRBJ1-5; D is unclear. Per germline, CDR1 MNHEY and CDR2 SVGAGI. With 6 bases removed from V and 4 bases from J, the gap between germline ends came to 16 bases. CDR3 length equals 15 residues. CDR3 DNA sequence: TGTGCCAGCAGCCCTAGACGGATGAGTAATCAGCCCCAGCATTTT. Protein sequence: CASSPRRMSNQPQHF.

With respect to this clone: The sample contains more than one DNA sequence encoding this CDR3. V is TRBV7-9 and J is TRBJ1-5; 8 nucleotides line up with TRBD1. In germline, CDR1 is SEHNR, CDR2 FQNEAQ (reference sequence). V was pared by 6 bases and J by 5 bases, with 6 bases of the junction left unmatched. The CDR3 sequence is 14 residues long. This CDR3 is CASSLGQGDQPQHF. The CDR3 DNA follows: TGTGCCAGCAGTCTTGGACAGGGAGATCAGCCCCAGCATTTT.

The CDR3 loop reads CASSLGGSDTQYF. The CDR3 DNA reads TGTGCCAGCAGCTTAGGGGGGTCAGATACGCAGTATTTT. V and J are TRBV7-3 and TRBJ2-3; TRBD2 might be the D (6 bases). Trimming left V 2 bases short and J 4 bases short, with 7 bases between. The CDR3 has 13 amino acids. CDR1 is SGHTA, CDR2 FQGTGA, per germline.

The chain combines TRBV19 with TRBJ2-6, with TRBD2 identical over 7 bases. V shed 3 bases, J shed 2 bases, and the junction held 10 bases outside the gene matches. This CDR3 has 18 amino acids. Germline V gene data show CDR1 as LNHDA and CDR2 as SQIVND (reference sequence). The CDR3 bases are TGTGCCAGTAGTATCCGGGGTCCGGGGGGTACTGGGGCCAACGTCCTGACTTTC. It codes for CASSIRGPGGTGANVLTF.